This is a list of T cell receptor beta chains from one sample in a study of identical twins. TCRdb reprocessed the 5' RACE reads with MiXCR, giving one entry per CDR3 protein. Of about 900,000 distinct CDR3 sequences in the sample, roughly 12% were seen once. This sample also appeared in a second study, on yellow fever vaccine responses in identical twins.

Sequenced material: PBMCs. The receptors shown here come from a woman between 18 and 30 years old in good health. Each CDR3 is given with its conserved first and last residue. The D gene is left open where the match is weak. Size tells how often a clone was seen (once, few, many) or the class of an expanded clone, and some rows leave it out.

J: TRBJ2-5
V: TRBV20-1
D: TRBD2
size: .
CDR3: CSLQAGRETQYF
DNA: TGCAGTTTACAAGCGGGGCGGGAGACCCAGTACTTC

J: TRBJ1-1
V: TRBV5-6
D: .
size: .
CDR3: CASSLLGVGNTEAFF
DNA: TGTGCCAGCAGCTTATTAGGGGTAGGTAACACTGAAGCTTTCTTT

J: TRBJ2-1
V: TRBV7-8
D: TRBD2
size: few
CDR3: CASSTSGSVNNEQFF
DNA: TGTGCCAGCAGCACTAGCGGGAGTGTGAACAATGAGCAGTTCTTC

J: TRBJ1-1
V: TRBV12-3/TRBV12-4
D: TRBD1
size: few
CDR3: CASSFFSGGGQGAFF
DNA: TGTGCCAGCAGTTTTTTCAGTGGCGGGGGACAGGGAGCTTTCTTT

J: TRBJ2-2
V: TRBV7-9
D: .
size: many
CDR3: CASSQQALNTGELFF
DNA: TGTGCCAGCAGCCAACAGGCTTTGAACACCGGGGAGCTGTTTTTT

J: TRBJ1-5
V: TRBV28
D: .
size: few
CDR3: CASSGTLNRQPQHF
DNA: TGTGCCAGCAGTGGCACATTAAACAGACAGCCCCAGCATTTT

J: TRBJ1-2
V: TRBV13
D: .
size: .
CDR3: CASSRTFPPGYTF
DNA: TGTGCCAGCAGCCGGACCTTTCCGCCTGGCTACACCTTC

J: TRBJ2-1
V: TRBV4-1
D: TRBD2
size: .
CDR3: CASSHRNIAGGRDNEQFF
DNA: TGCGCCAGCAGCCACCGAAATATAGCGGGAGGGCGGGACAATGAGCAGTTCTTC

J: TRBJ2-3
V: TRBV12-3/TRBV12-4
D: .
size: few
CDR3: CASSFGPPATDTQYF
DNA: TGTGCCAGCAGCTTCGGACCGCCTGCCACAGATACGCAGTATTTT

J: TRBJ2-1
V: TRBV3-1
D: .
size: few
CDR3: CASSQGGKGSRNEQFF
DNA: TGTGCCAGCAGCCAAGGGGGGAAGGGGAGTCGCAATGAGCAGTTCTTC

J: TRBJ1-2
V: TRBV4-1
D: .
size: few
CDR3: CASSQVGVYGYTF
DNA: TGCGCCAGCAGTCAAGTGGGAGTCTATGGCTACACCTTC

J: TRBJ1-2
V: TRBV12-3/TRBV12-4
D: .
size: .
CDR3: CASTNEVRGYTF
DNA: TGTGCCAGCACCAATGAAGTACGCGGCTACACCTTC

J: TRBJ2-2
V: TRBV12-3/TRBV12-4
D: .
size: few
CDR3: CASSYGFTSGVSGELFF
DNA: TGTGCCAGCAGTTATGGGTTTACAAGCGGCGTGTCCGGGGAGCTGTTTTTT

J: TRBJ1-5
V: TRBV2
D: TRBD1
size: few
CDR3: CASTGTGGPYGNQPQHF
DNA: TGTGCCAGTACCGGGACAGGGGGACCCTATGGCAATCAGCCCCAGCATTTT

J: TRBJ1-2
V: TRBV29-1
D: TRBD1
size: .
CDR3: CSVDPGGFSTF
DNA: TGCAGCGTTGACCCAGGGGGCTTCTCCACCTTC

J: TRBJ2-3
V: TRBV10-1
D: TRBD1
size: few
CDR3: CASARDSFTDTQYF
DNA: TGCGCCAGTGCAAGGGACAGCTTTACAGATACGCAGTATTTT

J: TRBJ1-2
V: TRBV27
D: TRBD1
size: .
CDR3: CASSLRQGAAFGGYTF
DNA: TGTGCCAGCAGTTTGAGACAGGGGGCAGCTTTCGGCGGCTACACCTTC

J: TRBJ1-2
V: TRBV2
D: .
size: few
CDR3: CASSEMVGVTTF
DNA: TGTGCCAGCAGTGAAATGGTAGGGGTTACCACCTTC

J: TRBJ2-7
V: TRBV5-1
D: TRBD2
size: few
CDR3: CASSLLAGGPGEQYF
DNA: TGCGCCAGCAGCTTACTAGCGGGAGGGCCGGGCGAGCAGTACTTC

J: TRBJ2-7
V: TRBV5-1
D: TRBD2
size: few
CDR3: CASSLGLAGERSEQYF
DNA: TGCGCCAGCAGCTTGGGACTAGCGGGAGAAAGGAGCGAGCAGTACTTC

J: TRBJ2-7
V: TRBV15
D: .
size: few
CDR3: CATRSTGMYEQYF
DNA: TGTGCCACCCGATCCACGGGGATGTACGAGCAGTACTTC

J: TRBJ2-1
V: TRBV7-9
D: TRBD2
size: .
CDR3: CASSLPSGRPYNEQFF
DNA: TGTGCCAGCAGCTTACCTAGCGGGAGACCCTACAATGAGCAGTTCTTC

J: TRBJ2-5
V: TRBV20-1
D: TRBD1
size: .
CDR3: CSARVAGGSAQYF
DNA: TGCAGTGCTAGAGTGGCAGGGGGATCGGCCCAGTACTTC

J: TRBJ2-5
V: TRBV6-5
D: TRBD2
size: .
CDR3: CASSYFKRGGGETQYF
DNA: TGTGCCAGCAGTTACTTCAAGCGGGGGGGCGGTGAGACCCAGTACTTC

J: TRBJ2-7
V: TRBV28
D: TRBD1
size: few
CDR3: CASSQPPTGWYF
DNA: TGTGCCAGCAGTCAACCACCGACAGGGTGGTACTTC

J: TRBJ2-1
V: TRBV19
D: TRBD2
size: .
CDR3: CASSIVAGGPHEQFF
DNA: TGTGCCAGTAGTATAGTAGCGGGAGGGCCCCATGAGCAGTTCTTC

J: TRBJ2-1
V: TRBV20-1
D: .
size: .
CDR3: CSPRGGPSYNEQFF
DNA: TGCAGTCCCCGGGGCGGTCCCTCCTACAATGAGCAGTTCTTC

J: TRBJ2-3
V: TRBV12-3/TRBV12-4
D: TRBD2
size: few
CDR3: CASSSNIGTSGRTDTQYF
DNA: TGTGCCAGCAGTTCGAACATAGGGACTAGCGGCCGCACAGATACGCAGTATTTT

J: TRBJ2-3
V: TRBV29-1
D: .
size: .
CDR3: CSVEKGTGADTQYF
DNA: TGCAGCGTTGAAAAGGGGACGGGGGCAGATACGCAGTATTTT

J: TRBJ1-1
V: TRBV2
D: .
size: .
CDR3: CASGVETRATEAFF
DNA: TGTGCCAGCGGTGTGGAGACAAGGGCCACTGAAGCTTTCTTT

J: TRBJ2-3
V: TRBV9
D: .
size: few
CDR3: CASSAGLEYTDTQYF
DNA: TGTGCCAGCAGCGCCGGACTGGAATACACAGATACGCAGTATTTT

J: TRBJ1-5
V: TRBV29-1
D: .
size: .
CDR3: CSVYTSSNQPQHF
DNA: TGCAGCGTATACACGTCTAGCAATCAGCCCCAGCATTTT

J: TRBJ2-1
V: TRBV7-8
D: TRBD1
size: few
CDR3: CASSSDDRAPYNEQFF
DNA: TGTGCCAGCAGCTCCGATGACAGGGCCCCCTACAATGAGCAGTTCTTC